A selection of T cell receptor beta chains follows, all from one sample in a study of a mutant IDH1 vaccine in newly diagnosed glioma. Method: immunoSEQ multiplex PCR; TCRdb's copy keeps in-frame clones and lacks some. There are tens of thousands of clones in the sample; around 83% occur only once, and about 4% lies in the top ten. Which antigens these TCRs recognize remains unknown. The material sequenced was PBMCs, taken from a glioma patient whose treatment included an IDH1 peptide vaccine. The source is a man aged 25-45 years with glioma. Both conserved end residues are part of each CDR3. D genes are given only for firm matches. The size of a clone is reported for some rows only, either as once, few or many, or as a class for expanded clones.

few	TRBV27	-	TRBJ1-1	TGTGCCAGCAGTCCCCTCAGCGATTCGAACACTGAAGCTTTCTTT	CASSPLSDSNTEAFF
once	TRBV5-6	-	TRBJ2-2	TGTGCCAGCAGGGGCAGGGGCACCGGGGAGCTGTTTTTT	CASRGRGTGELFF
-	TRBV7-6	-	TRBJ1-1	TGTGCCAGCAGCTTAGAACTATTGAACACTGAAGCTTTCTTT	CASSLELLNTEAFF
-	TRBV18	-	TRBJ1-5	TGTGCCAGCTCACAGCAGCAACAGGGAACTCAGCCCCAGCATTTT	CASSQQQQGTQPQHF
-	TRBV9	-	TRBJ2-3	TGTGCCAGCAGCCCCAAGGCAGGGTTAGATACGCAGTATTTT	CASSPKAGLDTQYF
-	TRBV10-3	TRBD1	TRBJ2-1	TGTGCCATCAGTGAGTCCTTAACACCGGGACAGGGTTACTATGAGCAGTTCTTC	CAISESLTPGQGYYEQFF
few	TRBV30	-	TRBJ2-7	TGTGCCTGGAGTGTACTGGTCCGGAGGAACGAGCAGTACTTC	CAWSVLVRRNEQYF
-	TRBV13	-	TRBJ2-1	TGTGCCAGCAGCTTTAGGGGTTTAGGGTCCTACAATGAGCAGTTCTTC	CASSFRGLGSYNEQFF
-	TRBV30	-	TRBJ1-4	TGTGCCTGGAGAACGGACTGGGCAACTAATGAAAAACTGTTTTTT	CAWRTDWATNEKLFF
-	TRBV10-3	-	TRBJ2-1	TGTGCCATCAGTGAGTCGGCTTACAATGAGCAGTTCTTC	CAISESAYNEQFF
few	TRBV6-5	-	TRBJ1-2	TGTGCCAGCAGTTACGACCGGTGGGCCCTCTATGGCTACACCTTC	CASSYDRWALYGYTF
-	TRBV5-1	TRBD2	TRBJ2-7	TGCGCCAGCAGCTTGACCAGACTAGGGCGGGGGTTCTACGAGCAGTACTTC	CASSLTRLGRGFYEQYF
-	TRBV23-1	-	TRBJ1-4	TGCGCCAGCAGTCAAGAATCCCAGGGGCGCACTAATGAAAAACTGTTTTTT	CASSQESQGRTNEKLFF
-	TRBV5-1	-	TRBJ2-3	TGCGCCAGCAGCCCGTGGACAGAGGCAGATACGCAGTATTTT	CASSPWTEADTQYF
-	TRBV11-2	-	TRBJ1-1	TGTGCCAGCAGCTTAGGTCGGGACCGGAACACTGAAGCTTTCTTT	CASSLGRDRNTEAFF
-	TRBV14	TRBD2	TRBJ2-1	TGTGCCAGCAGCCAACAAGCGGGGGGACGCAATGAGCAGTTCTTC	CASSQQAGGRNEQFF